The 11 T cell receptor beta chains given below trace back to one sample, sequenced in a study of cytomegalovirus exposure and HLA in healthy donors listed by TCRdb under 2017. Library preparation employed the immunoSEQ multiplex PCR assay. For the multiplex PCR, a mixture combining 60 forward primers for TCR Vbeta segments and 13 reverse primers for TCR Jbeta segments was used. Drawn from immuneACCESS, this table holds only the in-frame rearrangements with V and J called that TCRdb kept. Clones are partly lost; checked studies trace under half to an unresolved V gene and leave the rest unexplained. The sample contains under 200,000 clones, roughly 85% of them found a single time. The ten largest clonotypes hold over 0.8% of the sample. What was sequenced was PBMCs. The receptors shown here come from a woman younger than 45 in good health and CMV-seronegative.

The chain is built from TRBV4-3 and TRBJ2-5, with TRBD1 as a possible D gene (5 bases). Trimming took off 1 base at V and 2 bases at J, with 11 bases between the two ends. Germline V gene data show CDR1 as LGHNA and CDR2 as YSLEER. The length of the CDR3 is 15 residues. DNA of the CDR3: TGCGCCAGCAGCCAAGTTTTAAGGGGACAAGAGACCCAGTACTTC. The encoded protein is CASSQVLRGQETQYF.

The CDR3 here is CASSAGTGGTEAFF. In nucleotides, the CDR3 is TGTGCCAGCTCCGCCGGGACAGGGGGGACTGAAGCTTTCTTT. The chain has TRBV25-1 and TRBJ1-1, with 11 bases aligning to TRBD1. The CDR3 spans 14 residues. Germline CDR1 reads MGHDK; CDR2 reads SYGVNS. Trimming at V came to 8 bases and at J to 5 bases, leaving 7 bases not matched to a gene. Using reference TRBV25-1 and TRBJ1-1 for the parts outside the CDR3, the full variable domain is EADIYQTPRYLVIGTGKKITLECSQTMGHDKMYWYQQDPGMELHLIHYSYGVNSTEKGDLSSESTVSRIRTEHFPLTLESARPSHTSQYLCASSAGTGGTEAFFGQGTRLTVV.

V usage is TRBV4-2 and J usage is TRBJ2-5, with 10 bases identical to TRBD1. Germline V lookup: CDR1 LGHNA, CDR2 YNFKEQ. The ends lost 1 base at V and 11 bases at J; junction bases unmatched: 10. The CDR3 is 15 residues long. Written as DNA, the CDR3 is TGTGCCAGCAGCCAAGGCGGGACAGGGGAGGGGGAGCAGTACTTC. It encodes CASSQGGTGEGEQYF.

The V call is TRBV14, the J call TRBJ1-5, with a tentative D call TRBD1 (6 bases). Germline CDR1 is SGHDN and CDR2 is FVKESK. The CDR3 is made up of 13 amino acids. V shed 6 bases and J shed 4 bases, with 10 bases lying between them. CDR3 in DNA: TGTGCCAGCAGTCAACAGGGTAATCAGCCCCAGCATTTT. Protein product: CASSQQGNQPQHF.

The rearrangement joins TRBV19 to TRBJ2-7; D is undetermined. Trimming shortened V by 4 bases and J by 6 bases, and 13 bases separated the two germline ends. CDR3 size: 13 residues. CDR1 is LNHDA and CDR2 is SQIVND in the germline V gene (reference sequence). The CDR3 is CASSNRGLGEQYF. In DNA, the CDR3 is TGTGCCAGTAGTAACCGAGGTCTAGGCGAGCAGTACTTC.

The genes are TRBV7-3 and TRBJ2-2; D is unresolved. Germline CDR1 and CDR2: SGHTA and FQGTGA. The V end was cut by 1 base, the J end by 1 base, with 7 bases between. The CDR3 is 15 amino acids. CDR3 protein: CASSLNAGNTGELFF. CDR3 nucleotide sequence: TGTGCCAGCAGCTTAAACGCCGGGAACACCGGGGAGCTGTTTTTT.

This chain links TRBV5-1 with TRBJ2-3, with 11 nucleotides matching TRBD2. CDR3 length: 16 residues. Germline trimming cut 4 bases from V and 2 bases from J; bases unmatched to any gene: 6. CDR1 and CDR2 (germline): SGHRS, YFSETQ. The CDR3 sequence is CASSPGTSGVTDTQYF. Here the CDR3 DNA reads TGCGCCAGCAGCCCCGGGACTAGCGGAGTCACAGATACGCAGTATTTT.

This chain links TRBV2 with TRBJ2-1; the match to TRBD2 covers 9 bases. There are 14 residues in the CDR3. Trimming took 6 bases from V and 6 from J; bases not matched to a gene: 6. CDR1 is SNHLY, CDR2 FYNNEI, per germline. The CDR3 is CASRRLAEFNEQFF. CDR3 coding DNA: TGTGCCAGCAGACGACTAGCGGAGTTCAATGAGCAGTTCTTC.

The chain combines TRBV7-9 with TRBJ1-1; D might be TRBD1 (5 bases). Germline loops: CDR1 SEHNR, CDR2 FQNEAQ (reference sequence). V was cut by 8 bases and J by 4 bases, with 17 bases left in between. The CDR3 extends over 14 amino acids. The DNA of the CDR3 is TGTGCCAGCCGCGCGGGGGAGGTAAGCACTGAAGCTTTCTTT. Translation: CASRAGEVSTEAFF. Using reference TRBV7-9 and TRBJ1-1 for the parts outside the CDR3, the full variable domain is DTGVSQNPRHKITKRGQNVTFRCDPISEHNRLYWYRQTLGQGPEFLTYFQNEAQLEKSRLLSDRFSAERPKGSFSTLEIQRTEQGDSAMYLCASRAGEVSTEAFFGQGTRLTVV.

The rearrangement links TRBV2 to TRBJ1-4; 7 nucleotides match TRBD1. There are 14 residues in the CDR3. Trimming removed 5 bases from V and 8 bases from J; junction bases left unmatched: 8. Germline-derived CDR1 and CDR2 are SNHLY and FYNNEI. CDR3 residues: CASSRDRALEKLFF. The CDR3 region has the DNA TGTGCCAGCAGTAGAGACAGGGCCCTAGAAAAACTGTTTTTT.

The chain's CDR3 is CASSSGQGCNEQFF. The CDR3 DNA follows: TGTGCCAGCAGCTCAGGACAGGGATGCAATGAGCAGTTCTTC. The chain uses TRBV7-9 and TRBJ2-1, with 8 bases matching TRBD1. This CDR3 spans 14 amino acids. Germline lookup yields CDR1 SEHNR and CDR2 FQNEAQ (reference sequence). The junction had 5 bases not matched to a gene; V was cut back by 4 bases and J by 6 bases.